This T cell receptor (beta chain) appears in the sequencing data of a study of shared T cell receptors in the human thymus. Deletions cut 6 bases from V and 1 base from J, with 16 bases between. Germline V lookup: CDR1 MNHEY, CDR2 SMNVEV (reference sequence). The CDR3 extends over 16 amino acids. The assay was immunoSEQ multiplex PCR, and TCRdb's table has in-frame clones only and misses some. The sample holds about 400,000 clones, around 95% seen once. V and J are TRBV27 and TRBJ1-5; weak D call: TRBD1 (5 bases). This clonotype was sampled from a human donor. Sequenced sample: thymocytes. The CDR3 spells CASSRDRAGSNQPQHF. The CDR3 DNA reads TGTGCCAGCAGCAGAGATCGGGCAGGGAGCAATCAGCCCCAGCATTTT.